This entry lists 32 T cell receptor beta chains sequenced from one sample in a study of blood T cell repertoires in COVID-19 (dated by TCRdb to about 2020). The method behind the library was the immunoSEQ multiplex PCR assay. In its TCRdb copy, this immuneACCESS table keeps in-frame sequences only and misses some clones. Where compared with another copy, unresolved V genes explain less than half of these, and the others have no known cause. This sample has some 250,000 clones in its table, and about nine tenths of those were observed once. Of the sample, around 6.9% falls within the top ten clones. The sample consisted of peripheral blood. These receptor sequences come from a man in his 60s who had recovered from COVID-19.

This clone occurred once. This chain joins TRBV11-2 and TRBJ2-5; D is possibly TRBD1 (5 bases). The CDR3 spans 13 residues. V lost 4 bases to trimming and J lost 13 bases, with 19 bases between them. Germline loops: CDR1 SGHAT, CDR2 FQNNGV. The CDR3 here is CASSSISSGQGYF. CDR3 bases: TGTGCCAGCAGCTCTATTTCTTCCGGACAAGGGTACTTC. Filled out from reference TRBV11-2 and TRBJ2-5, the complete variable domain reads EAGVAQSPRYKIIEKRQSVAFWCNPISGHATLYWYQQILGQGPKLLIQFQNNGVVDDSQLPKDRFSAERLKGVDSTLKIQPAKLEDSAVYLCASSSISSGQGYFGPGTRLLVL.

J is TRBJ1-1 and V is TRBV10-1; unclear D gene. The CDR3 covers 14 residues. Germline lookup yields CDR1 WNHNN and CDR2 SYGVQD (reference sequence). The ends were cut back, 4 bases at V and 1 base at J, with 10 bases in the middle. The CDR3 bases are TGCGCCAGCAGTGCGGCCCGGGGGAACACTGAAGCTTTCTTT. Residues: CASSAARGNTEAFF.

V is TRBV28 and J is TRBJ2-3; maybe TRBD2 (6 bases). V dropped 7 bases and J dropped 8 bases, with 22 bases sitting between them. There are 15 residues in the CDR3. Germline loops: CDR1 MDHEN, CDR2 SYDVKM. The CDR3 loop is CASTPSGGLGGTQYF. The CDR3 DNA is TGTGCCAGCACCCCTAGTGGGGGTTTGGGGGGTACGCAGTATTTT.

The CDR3 DNA reads as TGTGCCACCGGAGAGACAGGGGACAAAGCTCGTAGCAATCAGCCCCAGCATTTT. Its translation is CATGETGDKARSNQPQHF. The V and J genes are TRBV15 and TRBJ1-5, with 8 bases lining up with TRBD1. The J segment lost 0 bases and the V segment lost 8 bases, leaving 15 bases of the junction unmatched. Germline-derived CDR1 and CDR2 are LNHNV and YYDKDF (reference sequence). This CDR3 has 18 amino acids.

The chain links TRBV28 to TRBJ2-7; TRBD2 matches at 12 bases. This CDR3 region has 16 residues. V lost 5 bases and J lost 3; bases outside the gene matches: 8. CDR1 is MDHEN and CDR2 is SYDVKM in the germline V gene. CDR3 amino acids: CASSEGTSGLSYEQYV. DNA of the CDR3: TGTGCCAGCAGTGAGGGGACTAGCGGGCTTAGCTACGAGCAGTACGTC.

The chain couples TRBV5-1 to TRBJ2-1; TRBD1 aligns across 7 bases. The CDR3 has 16 amino acids. Trimming cost V 6 bases and J 0 bases; bases outside gene matches: 9. From germline, CDR1 is SGHRS and CDR2 YFSETQ. The CDR3 region has the DNA TGCGCCAGCACCATGGGACAGCTAAGCTCCTACAATGAGCAGTTCTTC. Protein sequence: CASTMGQLSSYNEQFF.

This clone was found a few times. The chain has TRBV6-5 and TRBJ2-7; tentatively, D is TRBD1 (6 bases). CDR1 is MNHEY and CDR2 is SVGAGI in the germline V gene. The CDR3 covers 14 residues. Trimming left V 5 bases short and J 1 base short, with 12 bases between. CDR3 in amino acids: CASSQGPPSYEQYV. CDR3 in DNA: TGTGCCAGCAGTCAGGGGCCGCCTTCCTACGAGCAGTACGTC.

The J gene is TRBJ2-7, the V gene TRBV5-1, with D tentatively TRBD2 (5 bases). The CDR3 consists of 15 residues. The V gene's germline CDR1 is SGHRS and CDR2 YFSETQ. V shed 4 bases and J shed 2 bases, with 16 bases lying between them. CDR3 in amino acids: CASSPVGLGTYEQYF. The CDR3 DNA reads as TGCGCCAGCAGCCCAGTAGGACTGGGGACCTACGAGCAGTACTTC.

V gene TRBV7-9 combines with J gene TRBJ1-1; D gene unclear. V lost 2 bases and J lost 8, with 9 bases in between. CDR1 is SEHNR and CDR2 is FQNEAQ in the germline V gene (reference sequence). The CDR3 consists of 12 residues. CDR3 coding DNA: TGTGCCAGCAGCTTATCGACCAGGGAAGCTTTCTTT. This sequence encodes CASSLSTREAFF.

V usage is TRBV6-5 and J usage is TRBJ1-5, with D unresolved. The CDR3 consists of 13 residues. The V gene's germline CDR1 is MNHEY and CDR2 SVGAGI. V dropped 7 bases and J dropped 7 bases, with 14 bases sitting between them. CDR3 protein: CASKVQLGQPQHF. CDR3 in DNA: TGTGCCAGCAAGGTCCAGCTCGGGCAGCCCCAGCATTTT.

The J gene is TRBJ2-2, the V gene TRBV2; TRBD2 agrees at 9 bases. With 4 bases clipped from V and 3 bases from J, the junction kept 9 bases outside the gene matches. The CDR3 is made up of 17 amino acids. Germline CDR1 is SNHLY and CDR2 is FYNNEI. CDR3 sequence (DNA): TGTGCCAGCAGTGTTAGAAGAGGCGGGGGGGACACCGGGGAGCTGTTTTTT. As protein: CASSVRRGGGDTGELFF.

This clone is a singleton in its sample. The chain joins TRBV5-1 to TRBJ2-3; D gene ambiguous. The V end was cut by 3 bases, the J end by 0 bases, with 11 bases between. Germline V gene sequence: CDR1 SGHRS, CDR2 YFSETQ. CDR3 size: 15 residues. This CDR3 is CASSSLLLSTDTQYF. The CDR3 DNA reads TGCGCCAGCAGCTCCCTCCTCCTTAGCACAGATACGCAGTATTTT.

A few counts support this clone. The chain has TRBV7-9 and TRBJ1-2; 7 bases fit TRBD1. The CDR3 length is 14 residues. The germline gives CDR1 SEHNR, CDR2 FQNEAQ (reference sequence). V shed 1 base, J shed 7 bases, and the junction held 6 bases outside the gene matches. The CDR3 spells CASSLERGQSGYTF. CDR3 in DNA: TGTGCCAGCAGCTTAGAAAGGGGGCAGAGTGGCTACACCTTC.

This chain uses TRBV19 with TRBJ2-2; the D gene is possibly TRBD1 (6 bases). Deletions cut 6 bases from V and 3 bases from J, with 17 bases between. Germline values: CDR1 LNHDA, CDR2 SQIVND (reference sequence). The length of the CDR3 is 16 residues. CDR3 nucleotide sequence: TGTGCCAGTAGACCTCCAGGGGCTAGGGACACCGGGGAGCTGTTTTTT. Translating gives CASRPPGARDTGELFF.

This chain joins TRBV24-1 and TRBJ1-2, with 7 bases fitting TRBD1. The trim removed 4 bases at V and 5 bases at J, leaving 6 bases unmatched. Germline CDR1 and CDR2: KGHDR and SFDVKD. This CDR3 region has 14 residues. The CDR3 sequence: CATSDPGQYYGYTF. The CDR3 DNA is TGTGCCACCAGTGACCCGGGACAGTATTATGGCTACACCTTC.

The chain recombines TRBV19 with TRBJ1-1; D is possibly TRBD1 (6 bases). The CDR3 is 16 residues long. Germline CDR1 reads LNHDA; CDR2 reads SQIVND (reference sequence). Trimming removed 9 bases at V and 2 bases at J, with 22 bases between. The CDR3 is CASRPPGDSHNTEAFF. CDR3 nucleotides: TGTGCCAGCCGCCCCCCAGGGGATTCCCACAACACTGAAGCTTTCTTT.

This clone has only one observation. CDR3 coding DNA: TGTGCCAGCAAGAAAGACAGAACTAATGAAAAACTGTTTTTT. Protein product: CASKKDRTNEKLFF. V and J are TRBV6-5 and TRBJ1-4, with D perhaps matching TRBD1 (5 bases). Germline V CDR1 and CDR2: MNHEY, SVGAGI. The CDR3 totals 14 residues. Trimming left V 7 bases short and J 1 base short, with 10 bases between.

The gene calls are TRBV7-2 and TRBJ1-2; TRBD1 is a possible D gene (5 bases). CDR1 and CDR2 from the germline V gene are SGHTA and FQGNSA. The CDR3 has 16 amino acids. The V and J ends lost 1 base and 0 bases respectively, with 12 bases between them. In DNA, the CDR3 is TGTGCCAGCAGCTTAGGGTCGGCCAGGGCTAACTATGGCTACACCTTC. Protein product: CASSLGSARANYGYTF.

The genes are TRBV19 and TRBJ1-4; TRBD1 is a possible D gene (6 bases). The germline V gene encodes CDR1 LNHDA and CDR2 SQIVND (reference sequence). This CDR3 has 15 amino acids. V shed 6 bases and J shed 6 bases, with 17 bases lying between them. CDR3 residues: CASSQTPGVYEKLFF. The CDR3 nucleotides read TGTGCCAGTAGCCAGACTCCAGGGGTTTATGAAAAACTGTTTTTT. The whole variable domain, remainder taken from reference TRBV19 and TRBJ1-4, is DGGITQSPKYLFRKEGQNVTLSCEQNLNHDAMYWYRQDPGQGLRLIYYSQIVNDFQKGDIAEGYSVSREKKESFPLTVTSAQKNPTAFYLCASSQTPGVYEKLFFGSGTQLSVL.

The V and J genes are TRBV19 and TRBJ2-7; D might be TRBD2 (5 bases). Germline V gene lookup returns CDR1 LNHDA and CDR2 SQIVND (reference sequence). Trimming cost V 3 bases and J 3 bases, with 12 bases left between them. CDR3 length: 14 residues. The CDR3 nucleotides read TGTGCCAGTAGTATTGTGGACCGGGACTACGAGCAGTACTTC. It codes for CASSIVDRDYEQYF.

V and J are TRBV7-8 and TRBJ2-3; unclear D gene. The CDR3 spans 15 residues. With 1 base removed from V and 1 base from J, the gap between germline ends came to 9 bases. The V gene's germline CDR1 is SGHVS and CDR2 FQNEAQ. CDR3 nucleotide sequence: TGTGCCAGCAGCTTAGTTTTGGCGGGCACAGATACGCAGTATTTT. This encodes CASSLVLAGTDTQYF.

The chain recombines TRBV4-1 with TRBJ2-3, with a possible D match to TRBD1 (5 bases). The CDR3 runs to 18 residues. V was shortened by 2 bases and J by 6 bases, with 24 bases between the two germline ends. The V gene's germline CDR1 is MGHRA and CDR2 YSYEKL. The CDR3 bases are TGCGCCAGCAGCCAACCCCCAGGGCAGGGATATTTCGGCGATACGCAGTATTTT. Residues: CASSQPPGQGYFGDTQYF.

The chain combines TRBV6-5 with TRBJ2-4; D may be TRBD1 (5 bases). With 2 bases removed from V and 1 base from J, the gap between germline ends came to 9 bases. CDR1 and CDR2 from the germline V gene are MNHEY and SVGAGI. This CDR3 is 15 amino acids long. The CDR3 bases are TGTGCCAGCAGTTACAAAGGGGTCGCCAAAAACATTCAGTACTTC. Translation: CASSYKGVAKNIQYF.

This clone was observed a handful of times. The V gene is TRBV7-8, the J gene TRBJ2-7, with 7 bases lining up with TRBD1. Germline lookup yields CDR1 SGHVS and CDR2 FQNEAQ. CDR3 length: 13 amino acids. V lost 5 bases and J lost 6; bases outside the gene matches: 7. CDR3 coding DNA: TGTGCCAGCAGCAGAGACAGGGCCCTCGAGCAGTACGTC. It codes for CASSRDRALEQYV.

The rearrangement joins TRBV27 to TRBJ1-6, with TRBD1 matching over 7 bases. Looked up from germline, CDR1 is MNHEY and CDR2 is SMNVEV (reference sequence). J was trimmed by 7 bases and V by 2 bases; bases with no gene match: 8. CDR3 length: 16 amino acids. CDR3 nucleotides: TGTGCCAGCAGTTTAGGTCGTCCAGGGGGGAATTCACCCCTCCACTTT. It encodes CASSLGRPGGNSPLHF.

J is TRBJ2-7 and V is TRBV11-3, with 8 bases that match TRBD1. The CDR3 covers 15 residues. The V gene's germline CDR1 is SGHNT and CDR2 YENEEA. V was clipped by 5 bases and J by 1 base; unmatched bases: 7. In DNA form, the CDR3 reads TGTGCCAGCAGCCGTTCGGGACAGGCTTCCTACGAGCAGTACTTC. This translates into CASSRSGQASYEQYF.

This clone was seen more than once but under ten times. Since the CDR3 does not end with the conserved phenylalanine or tryptophan, this likely comes from a read error. The limits of the CDR3 on the DNA are not certain, so only TCRdb's listed CDR3 is given. The V gene is TRBV7-2, the J gene TRBJ2-7; no DNA check was done on the table's D call, TRBD2. Germline V gives CDR1 SGHTA, CDR2 FQGNSA. The CDR3 extends over 11 residues, inclusive of both ends. The CDR3 region is CASNRGAYWAL.

The chain carries TRBV15 and TRBJ2-3; a weak D match, TRBD2 (5 bases). The V end was cut by 0 bases, the J end by 5 bases, with 12 bases between. The CDR3 extends over 15 amino acids. Germline CDR1 LNHNV, CDR2 YYDKDF (reference sequence). The CDR3 sequence: CATSRDEGMGDTQYF. The CDR3 DNA sequence: TGTGCCACCAGCAGAGATGAGGGAATGGGAGATACGCAGTATTTT.

A word on this clone: A junction boundary mismatches the germline segment, possibly from a read error. This chain connects TRBV3-1 (or the pseudogene TRBV3-2) to TRBJ2-2; 10 positions match TRBD2. The CDR3 spans 17 residues. Germline CDR1 reads LGHDT; CDR2 reads YNNKEL (reference sequence). This chain's CDR3 is CARSHSERGGPAGELFF. CDR3 in DNA: TGTGCCCGCAGCCATTCCGAGCGGGGGGGGCCGGCCGGGGAGCTGTTTTTT.

The chain couples TRBV3-1 (or the pseudogene TRBV3-2) to TRBJ2-5; D unresolved. V lost 2 bases, J lost 6 bases, and 4 bases lay in between. CDR3 length equals 11 residues. CDR1 and CDR2 (germline): LGHDT, YNNKEL (reference sequence). CDR3 in DNA: TGTGCCAGCAGCCAAACTAAGACCCAGTACTTC. It translates to CASSQTKTQYF.

A single count supports this clone. This rearrangement joins TRBV6-1 to TRBJ1-2; TRBD1 might be the D (5 bases). V lost 1 base and J 8 bases, leaving 14 bases between the germline ends. This CDR3 comprises 14 residues. CDR1 and CDR2 (germline): MNHNS, SASEGT. The CDR3 coding sequence is TGTGCCAGCAGTGAAGGGAGAAGGGGAAGGGGCTACACCTTC. It codes for CASSEGRRGRGYTF.

The chain combines TRBV2 with TRBJ1-2; 11 positions match TRBD1. This CDR3 contains 17 residues. The V gene end was trimmed by 4 bases and the J gene end by 1 base; junction bases not matched to a gene: 8. The V gene's germline CDR1 is SNHLY and CDR2 FYNNEI. The CDR3 region is CASSGRPGQGVNYGYTF. DNA of the CDR3: TGTGCCAGCAGTGGCCGGCCGGGACAGGGGGTTAACTATGGCTACACCTTC.